The source of this TCR beta chain is a study of blood T cell repertoires in COVID-19. Overall study context: The United States, Italy and Spain were the sources of the acute and convalescent COVID-19 samples. From T cells, B-cell-depleted T cells, or PBMCs came the material, which was cDNA or gDNA.

This CDR3 region has 15 residues. The germline V gene encodes CDR1 SEHNR and CDR2 FQNEAQ (reference sequence). J gave up 3 bases and V 3 bases, and 1 base lay outside the gene matches. While infection was still active, Seattle patients were enrolled and then followed longitudinally. In the original processing: Reference gene primer amplification in the assay estimated nucleated cell counts. TCRdb's copy holds only in-frame clones and misses some; the assay was immunoSEQ multiplex PCR. V and J calls and clone size follow that table, whereas D and trimming were derived from the DNA. This table holds roughly 45,000 clones, just over 90% found once.

The sequenced sample was peripheral blood. The rearrangement links TRBV7-9 to TRBJ2-3; 12 bases are shared with TRBD2. The sequence derives from a man aged 55 to 70 with COVID-19, enrolled during active disease. Written as DNA, the CDR3 is TGTGCCAGCAGCTTTACTAGCGGGAGGACAGATACGCAGTATTTT. Protein: CASSFTSGRTDTQYF.